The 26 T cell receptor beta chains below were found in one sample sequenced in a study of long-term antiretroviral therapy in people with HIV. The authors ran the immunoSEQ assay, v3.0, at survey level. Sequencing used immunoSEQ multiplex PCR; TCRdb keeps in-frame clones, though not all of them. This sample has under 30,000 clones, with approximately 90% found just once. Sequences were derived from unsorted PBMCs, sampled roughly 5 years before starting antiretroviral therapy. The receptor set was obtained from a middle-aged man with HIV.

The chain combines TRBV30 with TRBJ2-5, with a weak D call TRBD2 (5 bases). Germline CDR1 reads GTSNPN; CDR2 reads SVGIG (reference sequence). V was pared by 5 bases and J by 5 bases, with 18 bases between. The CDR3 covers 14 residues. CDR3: CAWGSSLPGETQYF. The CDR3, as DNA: TGTGCCTGGGGCAGTAGCCTCCCGGGGGAGACCCAGTACTTC.

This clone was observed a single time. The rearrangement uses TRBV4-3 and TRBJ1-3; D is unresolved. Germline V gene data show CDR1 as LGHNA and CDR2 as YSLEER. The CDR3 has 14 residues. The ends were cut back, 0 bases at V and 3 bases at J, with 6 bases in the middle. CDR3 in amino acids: CASSQDEYGNTIYF. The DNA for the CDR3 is TGCGCCAGCAGCCAAGACGAATATGGAAACACCATATATTTT.

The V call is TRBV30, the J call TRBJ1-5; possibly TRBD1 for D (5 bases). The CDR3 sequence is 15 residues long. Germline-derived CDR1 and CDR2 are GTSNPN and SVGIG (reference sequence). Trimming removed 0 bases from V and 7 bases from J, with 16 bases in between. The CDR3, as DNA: TGTGCCTGGAGTGTCGGGGCAGGGACGAAGCAGCCCCAGCATTTT. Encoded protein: CAWSVGAGTKQPQHF.

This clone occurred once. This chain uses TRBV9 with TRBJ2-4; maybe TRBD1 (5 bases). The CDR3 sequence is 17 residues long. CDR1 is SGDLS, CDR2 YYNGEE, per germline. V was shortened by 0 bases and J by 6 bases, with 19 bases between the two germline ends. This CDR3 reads CASSVDPGQGLGNIQYF. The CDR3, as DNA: TGTGCCAGCAGCGTAGACCCTGGGCAGGGCCTGGGAAACATTCAGTACTTC. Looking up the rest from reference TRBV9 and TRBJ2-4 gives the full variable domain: DSGVTQTPKHLITATGQRVTLRCSPRSGDLSVYWYQQSLDQGLQFLIQYYNGEERAKGNILERFSAQQFPDLHSELNLSSLELGDSALYFCASSVDPGQGLGNIQYFGAGTRLSVL.

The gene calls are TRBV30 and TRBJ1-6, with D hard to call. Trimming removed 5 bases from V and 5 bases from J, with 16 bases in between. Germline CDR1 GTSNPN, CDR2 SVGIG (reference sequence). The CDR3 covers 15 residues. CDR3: CAWSVGSPDNSPLHF. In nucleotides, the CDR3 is TGTGCCTGGTCTGTGGGCTCTCCTGATAATTCACCCCTCCACTTT.

The CDR3 region is CASRLTGVHEQYF. Written as DNA, the CDR3 is TGTGCCAGCAGACTGACAGGGGTCCACGAGCAGTACTTC. The rearrangement links TRBV28 to TRBJ2-7; 8 bases are a match to TRBD1. V lost 6 bases to trimming and J lost 5 bases; unmatched junction nucleotides: 6. The CDR3 is made up of 13 amino acids. CDR1 and CDR2 (germline): MDHEN, SYDVKM. Full variable domain (missing parts from reference TRBV28 and TRBJ2-7): DVKVTQSSRYLVKRTGEKVFLECVQDMDHENMFWYRQDPGLGLRLIYFSYDVKMKEKGDIPEGYSVSREKKERFSLILESASTNQTSMYLCASRLTGVHEQYFGPGTRLTVT.

The CDR3 spells CASGPWGYTF. The DNA for the CDR3 is TGTGCCAGCGGCCCATGGGGGTACACCTTC. The J gene is TRBJ1-2, the V gene TRBV28, with a tentative D call TRBD1 (5 bases). This CDR3 has 10 residues. V lost 8 bases and J lost 11, with 12 bases in between. The germline gives CDR1 MDHEN, CDR2 SYDVKM.

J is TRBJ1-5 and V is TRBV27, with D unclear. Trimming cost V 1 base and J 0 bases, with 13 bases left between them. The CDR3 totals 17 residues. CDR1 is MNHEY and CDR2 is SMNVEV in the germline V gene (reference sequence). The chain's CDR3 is CASSLYGIRYSNQPQHF. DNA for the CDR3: TGTGCCAGCAGTTTATACGGGATTCGGTATAGCAATCAGCCCCAGCATTTT.

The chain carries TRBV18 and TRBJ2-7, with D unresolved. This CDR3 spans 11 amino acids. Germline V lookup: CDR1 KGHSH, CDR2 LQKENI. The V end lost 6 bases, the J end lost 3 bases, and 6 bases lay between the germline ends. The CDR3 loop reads CASSSNYEQYF. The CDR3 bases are TGTGCCAGCTCGTCCAACTACGAGCAGTACTTC.

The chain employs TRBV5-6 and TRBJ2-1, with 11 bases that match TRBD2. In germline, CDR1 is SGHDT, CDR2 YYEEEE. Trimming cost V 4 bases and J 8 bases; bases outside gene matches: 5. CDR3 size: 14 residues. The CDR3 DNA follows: TGTGCCAGCAGCACGGGACTAGCGGACCATGAGCAGTTCTTC. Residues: CASSTGLADHEQFF.

CDR3 residues: CASSSDRGAGETQYF. DNA of the CDR3: TGTGCCAGCAGCTCAGACAGGGGGGCAGGAGAGACCCAGTACTTC. The chain uses TRBV14 and TRBJ2-5; 9 bases align to TRBD1. CDR1 SGHDN and CDR2 FVKESK come from the germline V gene. The CDR3 loop spans 15 amino acids. Trimming cost V 5 bases and J 4 bases; bases outside gene matches: 8.

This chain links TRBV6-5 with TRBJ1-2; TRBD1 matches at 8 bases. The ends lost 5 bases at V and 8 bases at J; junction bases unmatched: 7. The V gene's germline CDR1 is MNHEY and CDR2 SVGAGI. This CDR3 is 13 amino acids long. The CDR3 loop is CASSKTGGRGYTF. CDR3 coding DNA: TGTGCCAGCAGTAAAACAGGGGGTCGGGGCTACACCTTC.

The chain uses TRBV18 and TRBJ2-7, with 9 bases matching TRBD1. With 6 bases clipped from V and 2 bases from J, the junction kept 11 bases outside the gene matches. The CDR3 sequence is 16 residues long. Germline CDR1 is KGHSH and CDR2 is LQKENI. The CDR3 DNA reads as TGTGCCAGCTCGTACAACCGGGACAGGGACCCCTACGAGCAGTACTTC. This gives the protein CASSYNRDRDPYEQYF.

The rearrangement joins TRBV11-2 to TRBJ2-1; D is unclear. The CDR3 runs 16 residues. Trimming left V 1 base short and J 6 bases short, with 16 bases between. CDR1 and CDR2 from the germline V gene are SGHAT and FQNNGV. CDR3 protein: CASSLVSQSFSNEQFF. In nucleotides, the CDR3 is TGTGCCAGCAGCTTAGTTTCGCAATCATTTTCCAATGAGCAGTTCTTC.

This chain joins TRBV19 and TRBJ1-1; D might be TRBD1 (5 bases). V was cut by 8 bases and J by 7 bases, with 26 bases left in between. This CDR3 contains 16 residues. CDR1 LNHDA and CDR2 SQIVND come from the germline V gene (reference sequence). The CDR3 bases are TGTGCCAGTGGAATATGGGGCCACTTGGCAGGTGGTGAAGCTTTCTTT. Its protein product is CASGIWGHLAGGEAFF.

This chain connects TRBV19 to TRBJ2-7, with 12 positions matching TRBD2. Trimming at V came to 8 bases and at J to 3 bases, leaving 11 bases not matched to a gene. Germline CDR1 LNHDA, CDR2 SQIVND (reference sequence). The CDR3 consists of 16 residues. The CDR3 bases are TGTGCCAGTTCGACTAGCGGGAGAGGTTCGGTCTACGAGCAGTACTTC. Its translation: CASSTSGRGSVYEQYF.

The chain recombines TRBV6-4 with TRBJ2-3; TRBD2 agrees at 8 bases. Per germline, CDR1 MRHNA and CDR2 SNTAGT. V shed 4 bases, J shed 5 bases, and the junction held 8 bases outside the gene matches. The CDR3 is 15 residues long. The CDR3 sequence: CASSARTSTVDTQYF. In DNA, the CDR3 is TGTGCCAGCAGTGCTCGGACTAGCACTGTAGATACGCAGTATTTT.

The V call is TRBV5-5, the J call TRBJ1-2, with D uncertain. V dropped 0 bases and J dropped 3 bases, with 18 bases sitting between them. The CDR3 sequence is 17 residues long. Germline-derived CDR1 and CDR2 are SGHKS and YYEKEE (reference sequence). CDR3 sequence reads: CASSLGARVPLYYGYTF. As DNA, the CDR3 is TGTGCCAGCAGCTTGGGGGCCCGGGTGCCACTATACTATGGCTACACCTTC.

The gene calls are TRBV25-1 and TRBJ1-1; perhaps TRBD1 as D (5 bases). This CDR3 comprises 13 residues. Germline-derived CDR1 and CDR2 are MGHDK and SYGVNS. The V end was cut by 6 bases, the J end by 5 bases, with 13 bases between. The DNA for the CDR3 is TGTGCCAGCAGGGCAGGGTGGGGGACTGAAGCTTTCTTT. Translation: CASRAGWGTEAFF.

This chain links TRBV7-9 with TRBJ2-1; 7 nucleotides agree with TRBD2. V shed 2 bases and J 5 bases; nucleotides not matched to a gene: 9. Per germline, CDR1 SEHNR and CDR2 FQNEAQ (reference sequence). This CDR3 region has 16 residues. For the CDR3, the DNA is TGTGCCAGCAGCTTAATGGTGACTAGCTTTAACAATGAGCAGTTCTTC. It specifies CASSLMVTSFNNEQFF.

CDR3 protein: CASSSPGGGVYGYTF. The DNA of the CDR3 is TGTGCCAGCAGCTCCCCCGGCGGGGGCGTGTATGGCTACACCTTC. The chain recombines TRBV9 with TRBJ1-2, with D perhaps matching TRBD1 (6 bases). The CDR3 runs 15 residues. From germline, CDR1 is SGDLS and CDR2 YYNGEE. Deletions cut 4 bases from V and 5 bases from J, with 18 bases between. The entire variable domain, with the rest obtained from reference TRBV9 and TRBJ1-2, is as follows: DSGVTQTPKHLITATGQRVTLRCSPRSGDLSVYWYQQSLDQGLQFLIQYYNGEERAKGNILERFSAQQFPDLHSELNLSSLELGDSALYFCASSSPGGGVYGYTFGSGTRLTVV.

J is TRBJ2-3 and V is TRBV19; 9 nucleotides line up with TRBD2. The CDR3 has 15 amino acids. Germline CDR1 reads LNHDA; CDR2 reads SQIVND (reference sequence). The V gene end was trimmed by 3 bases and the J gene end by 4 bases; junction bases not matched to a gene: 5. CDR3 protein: CASSISGRKADTQYF. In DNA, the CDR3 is TGTGCCAGTAGTATTAGCGGGAGAAAGGCAGATACGCAGTATTTT.

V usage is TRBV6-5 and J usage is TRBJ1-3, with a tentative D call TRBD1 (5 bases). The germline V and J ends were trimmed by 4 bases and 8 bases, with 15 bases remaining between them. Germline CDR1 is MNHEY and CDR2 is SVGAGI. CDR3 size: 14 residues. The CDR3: CASSWSQGIDTIYF. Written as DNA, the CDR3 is TGTGCCAGCAGTTGGTCCCAGGGTATTGACACCATATATTTT.

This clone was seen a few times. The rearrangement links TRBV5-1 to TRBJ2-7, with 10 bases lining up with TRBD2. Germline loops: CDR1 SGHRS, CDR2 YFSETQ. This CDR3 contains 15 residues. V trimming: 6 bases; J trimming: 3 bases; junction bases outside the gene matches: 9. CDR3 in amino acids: CASTMALAGVYEQYF. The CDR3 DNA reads TGCGCCAGCACCATGGCCCTAGCGGGAGTCTACGAGCAGTACTTC.

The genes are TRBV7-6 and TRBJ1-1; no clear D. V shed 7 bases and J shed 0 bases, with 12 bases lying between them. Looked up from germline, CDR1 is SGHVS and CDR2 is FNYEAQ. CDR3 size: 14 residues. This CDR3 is CASTPYGLNTEAFF. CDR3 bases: TGTGCCAGCACTCCTTATGGCCTGAACACTGAAGCTTTCTTT.

This chain's CDR3 is CSARSGDTQYF. CDR3 nucleotide sequence: TGCAGTGCTAGATCCGGGGATACGCAGTATTTT. The V call is TRBV20-1, the J call TRBJ2-3; D is undetermined. Trimming removed 2 bases at V and 6 bases at J, with 6 bases between. The CDR3 covers 11 residues. CDR1 is DFQATT and CDR2 is SNEGSKA in the germline V gene (reference sequence).